The clone carrying this TCR beta chain came up once. Trimming pared 3 bases from V and 6 bases from J, leaving 5 bases between. This CDR3 is 12 amino acids long. Germline assignment: CDR1 MDHEN and CDR2 SYDVKM. RNA transcripts were the template, and TCR beta CDR3 regions were amplified from them. Investigators did first-round RT-PCR with HTBI primers, then second-round multiplex PCR. Using its own MiXCR run on the multiplex PCR reads, TCRdb lists one record per CDR3 protein. The table includes hundreds of thousands of distinct CDR3 sequences, roughly 20% detected once. The data stem from a study of Graves' ophthalmopathy and Graves' hyperthyroidism.

The material sequenced was peripheral blood. The TCR sequence derives from a young woman with stable Graves' hyperthyroidism. Some clones in this sample may be carry-over from other donors' samples. The chain couples TRBV28 to TRBJ2-2; D gene unclear. CDR3: CASSFFAGELFF. CDR3 DNA: TGTGCCAGCAGTTTCTTTGCCGGGGAGCTGTTTTTT.